Given below is one TCR beta chain in context. Genomic DNA from each subset was divided evenly over several immunoSEQ plates. Some 30,000 T cell genomes, or around 200 ng DNA, went into the sorted-subset replicate PCRs. Assay: immunoSEQ multiplex PCR; the TCRdb copy retains only in-frame clones and omits some. This table holds about 2.3 million clones, 93% found once. All donors were Caucasian adults living in Nashville, Tennessee. The authors divided CD4+ cells into CD45RA+ naive and CD45RA-negative memory subsets. This entry is derived from a study of shared clonotypes between healthy human individuals. The CDR3 has 16 residues. J gave up 4 bases and V 2 bases, and 8 bases lay outside the gene matches. Germline V gene data show CDR1 as MGHRA and CDR2 as YSYEKL.

The chain combines TRBV4-1 with TRBJ2-3, with 8 bases lining up with TRBD2. The TCR originated in a young man in good health. Some clones in this sample may be carry-over from other donors' samples. The sequenced sample consisted of naive CD4+ T cells from PBMCs. Subset noted: CD45RA+ positively selected. The CDR3 sequence: CASSQLSPGLADTQYF. The CDR3 nucleotides read TGCGCCAGCAGCCAACTCTCTCCGGGACTAGCAGATACGCAGTATTTT.